This record covers a single TCR beta chain. This specimen belongs to a study of blood T cell repertoires in COVID-19. Study overall: COVID-19 samples, acute and convalescent, were from the United States, Italy and Spain. In each case, the material was cDNA or gDNA derived from T cells, B-cell-depleted T cells, or PBMCs.

Original processing notes: Researchers report that nucleated cell counts were estimated from reference gene primer amplification. Sequenced by immunoSEQ multiplex PCR; TCRdb stores in-frame clones only, minus some. Clone size and V and J calls were adopted from that table, with D and trimming inferred from the DNA. In the table there are 150,000 to 200,000 clones, about 92% of which are singletons. The ends were cut back, 4 bases at V and 1 base at J, with 7 bases in the middle. This CDR3 is 13 amino acids long. Germline CDR1 MNHEY, CDR2 SVGAGI. This receptor was obtained from a woman aged 60 to 75 with COVID-19, enrolled during active disease. The sequenced sample was peripheral blood. This chain uses TRBV6-5 with TRBJ1-1; tentatively, D is TRBD1 (5 bases). CDR3 protein: CASSLTGNTEAFF. For the CDR3, the DNA is TGTGCCAGCAGTTTAACAGGGAACACTGAAGCTTTCTTT.